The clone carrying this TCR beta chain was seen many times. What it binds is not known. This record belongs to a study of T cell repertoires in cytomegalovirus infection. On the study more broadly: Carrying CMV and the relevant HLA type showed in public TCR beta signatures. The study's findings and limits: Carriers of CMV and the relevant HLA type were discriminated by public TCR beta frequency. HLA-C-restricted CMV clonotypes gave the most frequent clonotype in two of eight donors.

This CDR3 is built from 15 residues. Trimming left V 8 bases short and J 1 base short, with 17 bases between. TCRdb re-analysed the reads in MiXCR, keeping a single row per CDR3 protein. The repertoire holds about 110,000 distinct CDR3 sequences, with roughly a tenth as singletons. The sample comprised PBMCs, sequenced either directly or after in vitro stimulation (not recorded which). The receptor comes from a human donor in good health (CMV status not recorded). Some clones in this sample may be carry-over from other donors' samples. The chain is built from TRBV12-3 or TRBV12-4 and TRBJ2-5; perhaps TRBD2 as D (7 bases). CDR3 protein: CASQQGGGSQETQYF. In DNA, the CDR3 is TGTGCCAGCCAACAAGGGGGAGGGAGCCAAGAGACCCAGTACTTC.